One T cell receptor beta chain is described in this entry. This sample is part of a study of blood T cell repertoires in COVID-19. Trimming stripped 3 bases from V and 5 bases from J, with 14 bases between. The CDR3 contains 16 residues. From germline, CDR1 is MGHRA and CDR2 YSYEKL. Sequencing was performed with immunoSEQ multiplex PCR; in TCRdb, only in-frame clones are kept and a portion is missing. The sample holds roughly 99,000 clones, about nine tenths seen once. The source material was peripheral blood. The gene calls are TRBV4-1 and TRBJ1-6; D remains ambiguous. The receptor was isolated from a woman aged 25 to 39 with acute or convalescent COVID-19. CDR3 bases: TGCGCCAGCAGCCAGACACTCGTAAGAGATAATTCACCCCTCCACTTT. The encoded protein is CASSQTLVRDNSPLHF.